This TCR beta chain was retrieved from a study of CD8 T cells in Susac syndrome. Overall study context: When their blood was taken, patients with Susac syndrome were therapy-naive, taking corticosteroids, or taking intravenous immunoglobulin alone.

The CDR3 length is 15 residues. Germline V gene data show CDR1 as SEHNR and CDR2 as FQNEAQ (reference sequence). The V gene lost 5 bases and the J gene lost 3 bases, with 13 bases spanning the gap. After extraction with the RNeasy kit, roughly 0.45 to 1 ug of the RNA was reverse transcribed using random hexamers. The immunoSEQ assay covered 54 Vbeta and 13 Jbeta segments for CDR3. TCRdb fed the immunoSEQ multiplex PCR reads into MiXCR, producing one record per CDR3 protein. The data show 150,000 to 200,000 distinct CDR3 sequences, about 93% seen once. The rearrangement joins TRBV7-9 to TRBJ1-4; D gene uncertain. This clonotype was obtained from a human donor with Susac syndrome. The specimen was CD4+ T cells from PBMCs. The CDR3 region is CASSHSGRSNEKLFF. In DNA, the CDR3 is TGTGCCAGCAGCCACAGTGGGAGGTCTAATGAAAAACTGTTTTTT. The complete variable domain, with remaining parts taken from reference TRBV7-9 and TRBJ1-4, reads DTGVSQNPRHKITKRGQNVTFRCDPISEHNRLYWYRQTLGQGPEFLTYFQNEAQLEKSRLLSDRFSAERPKGSFSTLEIQRTEQGDSAMYLCASSHSGRSNEKLFFGSGTQLSVL.